The clone carrying this T cell receptor (beta chain) occurred a few times. Its antigen remains unknown. This record belongs to a study of T cells in localized non-small cell lung cancer. Study findings and constraints: Density of T cells in blood, when higher, went with longer overall survival. In adjacent lung appeared a median about 57 of the top 100 tumor clones. T cell clonality was highest in uninvolved adjacent lung, above tumor. Sequencing was limited to one tumor region, leaving the possibility of heterogeneity open.

Using immunoSEQ multiplex PCR, the repertoire was profiled, and TCRdb retains in-frame clones only, with some absent. This sample has more than 100,000 clones, with around 89% found just once. The J segment lost 1 base and the V segment lost 4 bases, leaving 5 bases of the junction unmatched. The V gene's germline CDR1 is SGHDT and CDR2 YYEEEE. The CDR3 covers 14 residues. Sample: peripheral blood, taken before any cancer treatment. The rearrangement links TRBV5-6 to TRBJ2-7; 7 nucleotides agree with TRBD1. This clonotype was obtained from a female donor older than 55 with stage I lung adenocarcinoma. The CDR3 nucleotides are TGTGCCAGCAGCCGGGGACAGTTTTCCTACGAGCAGTACTTC. Translation gives CASSRGQFSYEQYF.